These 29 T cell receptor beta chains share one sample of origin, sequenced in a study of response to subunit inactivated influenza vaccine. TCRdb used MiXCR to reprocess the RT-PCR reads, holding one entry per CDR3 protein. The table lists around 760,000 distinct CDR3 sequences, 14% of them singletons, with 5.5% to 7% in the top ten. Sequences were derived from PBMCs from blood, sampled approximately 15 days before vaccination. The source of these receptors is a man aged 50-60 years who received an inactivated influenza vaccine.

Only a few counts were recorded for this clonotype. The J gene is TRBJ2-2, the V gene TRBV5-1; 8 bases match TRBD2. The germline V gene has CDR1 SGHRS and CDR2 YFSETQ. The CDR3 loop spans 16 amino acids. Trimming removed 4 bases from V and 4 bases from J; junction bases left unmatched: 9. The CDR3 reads CASSETGTRGTGELFF. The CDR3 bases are TGCGCCAGCAGCGAGACCGGGACTAGGGGCACCGGGGAGCTGTTTTTT.

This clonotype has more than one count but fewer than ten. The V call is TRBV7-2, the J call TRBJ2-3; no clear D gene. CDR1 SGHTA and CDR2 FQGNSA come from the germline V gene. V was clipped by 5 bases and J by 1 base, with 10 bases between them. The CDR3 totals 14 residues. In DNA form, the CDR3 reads TGTGCCAGCAGCCCGACGATCCGCACAGATACGCAGTATTTT. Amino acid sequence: CASSPTIRTDTQYF.

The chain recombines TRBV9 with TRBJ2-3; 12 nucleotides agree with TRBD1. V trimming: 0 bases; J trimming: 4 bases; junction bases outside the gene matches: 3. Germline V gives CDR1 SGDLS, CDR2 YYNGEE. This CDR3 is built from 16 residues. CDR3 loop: CASSVGDRGHADTQYF. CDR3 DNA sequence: TGTGCCAGCAGCGTAGGGGACAGGGGGCACGCAGATACGCAGTATTTT. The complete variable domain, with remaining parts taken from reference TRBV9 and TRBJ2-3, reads DSGVTQTPKHLITATGQRVTLRCSPRSGDLSVYWYQQSLDQGLQFLIQYYNGEERAKGNILERFSAQQFPDLHSELNLSSLELGDSALYFCASSVGDRGHADTQYFGPGTRLTVL.

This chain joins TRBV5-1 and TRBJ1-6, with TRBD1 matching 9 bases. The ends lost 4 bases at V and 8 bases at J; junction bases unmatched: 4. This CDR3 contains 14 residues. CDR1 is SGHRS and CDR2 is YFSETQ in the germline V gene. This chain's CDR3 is CASSVDRGDSPLHF. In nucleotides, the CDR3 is TGCGCCAGCAGCGTGGACAGGGGTGATTCACCCCTCCACTTT. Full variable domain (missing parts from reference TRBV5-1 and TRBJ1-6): KAGVTQTPRYLIKTRGQQVTLSCSPISGHRSVSWYQQTPGQGLQFLFEYFSETQRNKGNFPGRFSGRQFSNSRSEMNVSTLELGDSALYLCASSVDRGDSPLHFGNGTRLTVT.

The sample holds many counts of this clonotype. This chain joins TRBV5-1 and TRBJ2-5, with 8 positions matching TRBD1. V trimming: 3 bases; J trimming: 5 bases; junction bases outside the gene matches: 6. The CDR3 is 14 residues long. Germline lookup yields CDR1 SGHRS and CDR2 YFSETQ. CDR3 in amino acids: CASSSRTGWETQYF. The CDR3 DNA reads TGCGCCAGCAGCTCCAGGACAGGGTGGGAGACCCAGTACTTC.

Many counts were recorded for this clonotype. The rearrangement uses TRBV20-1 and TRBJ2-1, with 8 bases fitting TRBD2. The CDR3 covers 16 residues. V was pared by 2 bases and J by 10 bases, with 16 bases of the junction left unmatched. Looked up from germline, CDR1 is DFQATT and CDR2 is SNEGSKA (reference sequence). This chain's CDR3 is CSARSPASGWVWEQFF. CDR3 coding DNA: TGCAGTGCTAGATCCCCGGCTAGCGGGTGGGTATGGGAGCAGTTCTTC.

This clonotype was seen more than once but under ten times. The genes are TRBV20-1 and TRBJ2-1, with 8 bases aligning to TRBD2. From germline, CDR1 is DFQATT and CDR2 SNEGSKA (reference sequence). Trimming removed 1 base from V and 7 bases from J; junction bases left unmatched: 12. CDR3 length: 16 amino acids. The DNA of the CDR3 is TGCAGTGCTAGAGCCGGGACTAGGAGTAAGGGTAATGAGCAGTTCTTC. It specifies CSARAGTRSKGNEQFF.

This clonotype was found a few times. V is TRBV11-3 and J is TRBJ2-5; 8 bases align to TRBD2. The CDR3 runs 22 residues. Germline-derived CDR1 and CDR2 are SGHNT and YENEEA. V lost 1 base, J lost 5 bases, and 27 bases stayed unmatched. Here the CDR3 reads CASSLGVAGRLIFNTRVETQYF. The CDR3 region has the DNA TGTGCCAGCAGCTTAGGTGTAGCGGGGCGGTTAATCTTTAATACGCGGGTGGAGACCCAGTACTTC.

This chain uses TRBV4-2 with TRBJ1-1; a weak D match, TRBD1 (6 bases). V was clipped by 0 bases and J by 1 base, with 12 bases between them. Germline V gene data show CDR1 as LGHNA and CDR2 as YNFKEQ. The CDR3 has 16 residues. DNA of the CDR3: TGTGCCAGCAGCCAAGAAGGGGGGAACAGGAACACTGAAGCTTTCTTT. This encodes CASSQEGGNRNTEAFF.

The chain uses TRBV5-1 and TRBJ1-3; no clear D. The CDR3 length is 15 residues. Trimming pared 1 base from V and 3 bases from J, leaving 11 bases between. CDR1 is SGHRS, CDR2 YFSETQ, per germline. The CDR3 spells CASSLSGQDGNTIYF. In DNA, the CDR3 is TGCGCCAGCAGCTTGTCCGGGCAGGATGGAAACACCATATATTTT.

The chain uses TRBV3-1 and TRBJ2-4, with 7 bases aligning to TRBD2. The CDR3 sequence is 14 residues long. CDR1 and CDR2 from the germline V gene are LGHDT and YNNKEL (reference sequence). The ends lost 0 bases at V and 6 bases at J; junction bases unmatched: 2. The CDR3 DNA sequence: TGTGCCAGCAGCCAAGATTCGGGAGGAAACATTCAGTACTTC. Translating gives CASSQDSGGNIQYF.

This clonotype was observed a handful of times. Here the CDR3 DNA reads TGTGCCAGCAGCTGGGAAGGTGGTGGGGCCAACGTCCTGACTTTC. It codes for CASSWEGGGANVLTF. This chain joins TRBV7-8 and TRBJ2-6; D ambiguous. Germline values: CDR1 SGHVS, CDR2 FQNEAQ. Trimming cost V 4 bases and J 3 bases, with 10 bases left between them. The CDR3 is 15 residues long.

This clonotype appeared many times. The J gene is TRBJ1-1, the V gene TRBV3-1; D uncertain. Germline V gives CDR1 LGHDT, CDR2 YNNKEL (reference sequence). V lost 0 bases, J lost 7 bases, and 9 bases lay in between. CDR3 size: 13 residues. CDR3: CASSQDGRSEAFF. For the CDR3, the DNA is TGTGCCAGCAGCCAAGATGGGCGGAGTGAAGCTTTCTTT.

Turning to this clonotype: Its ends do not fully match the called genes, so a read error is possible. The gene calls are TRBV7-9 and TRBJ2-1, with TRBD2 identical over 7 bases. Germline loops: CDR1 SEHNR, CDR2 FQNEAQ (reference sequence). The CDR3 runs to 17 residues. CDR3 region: CASSLVGGSNSYNEQLF. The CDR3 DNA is TGTGCCAGCAGCTTAGTAGGCGGGAGTAACTCCTACAATGAGCAGCTCTTC. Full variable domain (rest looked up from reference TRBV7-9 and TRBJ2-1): DTGVSQNPRHKITKRGQNVTFRCDPISEHNRLYWYRQTLGQGPEFLTYFQNEAQLEKSRLLSDRFSAERPKGSFSTLEIQRTEQGDSAMYLCASSLVGGSNSYNEQLFGPGTRLTVL.

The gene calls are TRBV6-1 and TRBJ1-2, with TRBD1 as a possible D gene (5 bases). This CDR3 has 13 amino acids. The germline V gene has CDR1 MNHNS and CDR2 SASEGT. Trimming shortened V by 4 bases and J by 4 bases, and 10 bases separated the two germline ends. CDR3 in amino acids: CASSAGTGYGYTF. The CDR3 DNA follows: TGTGCCAGCAGTGCTGGGACGGGCTATGGCTACACCTTC.

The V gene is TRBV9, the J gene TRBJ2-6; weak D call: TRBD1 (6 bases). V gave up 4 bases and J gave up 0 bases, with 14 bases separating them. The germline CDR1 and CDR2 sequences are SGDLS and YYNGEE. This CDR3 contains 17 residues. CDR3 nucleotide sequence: TGTGCCAGCAGCATTCCATGGGGGCGCTCTGGGGCCAACGTCCTGACTTTC. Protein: CASSIPWGRSGANVLTF. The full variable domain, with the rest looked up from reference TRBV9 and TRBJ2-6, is DSGVTQTPKHLITATGQRVTLRCSPRSGDLSVYWYQQSLDQGLQFLIQYYNGEERAKGNILERFSAQQFPDLHSELNLSSLELGDSALYFCASSIPWGRSGANVLTFGAGSRLTVL.

In DNA, the CDR3 is TGCAGTGCTAGAGATCAGTCAACTCCCTCCTACGAGCAGTACTTC. It codes for CSARDQSTPSYEQYF. This sequence joins TRBV20-1 and TRBJ2-7, with D unresolved. This CDR3 spans 15 amino acids. CDR1 DFQATT and CDR2 SNEGSKA come from the germline V gene (reference sequence). V lost 0 bases and J 0 bases, leaving 12 bases between the germline ends.

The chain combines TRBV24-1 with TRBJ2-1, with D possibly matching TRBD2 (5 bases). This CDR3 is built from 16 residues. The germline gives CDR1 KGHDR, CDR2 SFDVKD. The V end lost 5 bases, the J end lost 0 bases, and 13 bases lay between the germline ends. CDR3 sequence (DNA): TGTGCCACCAGTGGAGGGCGGGTGAGCTCCTACAATGAGCAGTTCTTC. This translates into CATSGGRVSSYNEQFF.

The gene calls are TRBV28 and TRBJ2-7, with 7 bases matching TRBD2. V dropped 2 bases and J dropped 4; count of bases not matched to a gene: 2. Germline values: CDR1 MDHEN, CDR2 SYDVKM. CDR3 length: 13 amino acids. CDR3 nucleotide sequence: TGTGCCAGCAGTTTAACACTAGCGTACGAGCAGTACTTC. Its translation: CASSLTLAYEQYF.

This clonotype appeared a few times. The CDR3: CASSGEPIAQYF. The CDR3 DNA is TGTGCCAGCAGTGGGGAGCCTATAGCGCAGTACTTC. The chain joins TRBV6-1 to TRBJ2-7, with a tentative D call TRBD2 (5 bases). Per the germline V gene, CDR1 is MNHNS and CDR2 is SASEGT. The CDR3 spans 12 residues. V lost 4 bases, J lost 9 bases, and 13 bases lay in between.

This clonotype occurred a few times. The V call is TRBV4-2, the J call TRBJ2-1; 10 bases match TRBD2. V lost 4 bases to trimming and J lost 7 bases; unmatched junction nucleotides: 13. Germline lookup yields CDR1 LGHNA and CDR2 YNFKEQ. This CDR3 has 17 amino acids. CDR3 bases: TGTGCCAGCAGCCTGGGGTCCAGCGGGGGGGCAGAGAATGAGCAGTTCTTC. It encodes CASSLGSSGGAENEQFF.

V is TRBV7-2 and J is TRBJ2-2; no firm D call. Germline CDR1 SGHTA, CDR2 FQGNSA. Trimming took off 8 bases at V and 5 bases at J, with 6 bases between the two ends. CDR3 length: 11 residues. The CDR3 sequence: CASGITGELFF. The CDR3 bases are TGTGCCAGCGGAATTACCGGGGAGCTGTTTTTT. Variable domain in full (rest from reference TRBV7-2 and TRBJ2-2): GAGVSQSPSNKVTEKGKDVELRCDPISGHTALYWYRQSLGQGLEFLIYFQGNSAPDKSGLPSDRFSAERTGGSVSTLTIQRTQQEDSAVYLCASGITGELFFGEGSRLTVL.

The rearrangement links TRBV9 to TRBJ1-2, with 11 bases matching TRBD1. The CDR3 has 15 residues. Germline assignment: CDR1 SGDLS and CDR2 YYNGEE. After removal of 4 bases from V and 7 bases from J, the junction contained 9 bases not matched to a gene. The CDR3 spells CASSLDGTGGLGYTF. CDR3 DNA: TGTGCCAGCAGCCTTGACGGGACAGGGGGTCTTGGCTACACCTTC.

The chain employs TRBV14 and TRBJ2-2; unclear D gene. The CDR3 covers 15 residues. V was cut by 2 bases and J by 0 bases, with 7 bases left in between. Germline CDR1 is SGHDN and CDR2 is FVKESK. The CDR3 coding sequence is TGTGCCAGCAGCCAACGGTACACGAACACCGGGGAGCTGTTTTTT. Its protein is CASSQRYTNTGELFF.

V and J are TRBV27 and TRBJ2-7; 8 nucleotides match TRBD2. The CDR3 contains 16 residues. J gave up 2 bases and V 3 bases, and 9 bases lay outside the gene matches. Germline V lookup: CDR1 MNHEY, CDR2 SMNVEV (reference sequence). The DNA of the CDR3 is TGTGCCAGCAGTTTCCTTAGCGGGGTGAGCGCCTACGAGCAGTACTTC. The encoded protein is CASSFLSGVSAYEQYF.

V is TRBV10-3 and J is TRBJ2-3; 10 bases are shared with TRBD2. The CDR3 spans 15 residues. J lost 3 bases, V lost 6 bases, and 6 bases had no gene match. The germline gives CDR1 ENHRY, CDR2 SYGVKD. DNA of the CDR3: TGTGCCATCAGGCAAACTAGCGGGAAGACAGATACGCAGTATTTT. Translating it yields CAIRQTSGKTDTQYF.

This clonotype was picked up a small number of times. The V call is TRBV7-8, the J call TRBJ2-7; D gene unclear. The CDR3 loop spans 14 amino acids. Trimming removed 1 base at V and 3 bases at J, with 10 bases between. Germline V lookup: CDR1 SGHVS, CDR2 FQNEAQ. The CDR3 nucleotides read TGTGCCAGCAGCTTAGAACCGATTAACTACGAGCAGTACTTC. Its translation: CASSLEPINYEQYF.

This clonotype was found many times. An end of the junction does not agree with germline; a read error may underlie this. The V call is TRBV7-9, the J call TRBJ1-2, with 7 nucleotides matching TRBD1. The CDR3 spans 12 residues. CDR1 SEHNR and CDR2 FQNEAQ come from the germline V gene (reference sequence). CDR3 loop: CATKRNTGASFF. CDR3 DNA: TGTGCCACCAAGAGGAACACAGGGGCCTCCTTCTTC. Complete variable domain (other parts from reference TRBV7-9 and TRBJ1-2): DTGVSQNPRHKITKRGQNVTFRCDPISEHNRLYWYRQTLGQGPEFLTYFQNEAQLEKSRLLSDRFSAERPKGSFSTLEIQRTEQGDSAMYLCATKRNTGASFFGSGTRLTVV.

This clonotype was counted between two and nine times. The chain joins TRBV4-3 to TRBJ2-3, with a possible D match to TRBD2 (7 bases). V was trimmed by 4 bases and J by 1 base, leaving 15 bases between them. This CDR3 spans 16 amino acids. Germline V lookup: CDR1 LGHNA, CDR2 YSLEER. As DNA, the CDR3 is TGCGCCAGCAGCCCAGGTGGGAGGGGGGGCACAGATACGCAGTATTTT. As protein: CASSPGGRGGTDTQYF.